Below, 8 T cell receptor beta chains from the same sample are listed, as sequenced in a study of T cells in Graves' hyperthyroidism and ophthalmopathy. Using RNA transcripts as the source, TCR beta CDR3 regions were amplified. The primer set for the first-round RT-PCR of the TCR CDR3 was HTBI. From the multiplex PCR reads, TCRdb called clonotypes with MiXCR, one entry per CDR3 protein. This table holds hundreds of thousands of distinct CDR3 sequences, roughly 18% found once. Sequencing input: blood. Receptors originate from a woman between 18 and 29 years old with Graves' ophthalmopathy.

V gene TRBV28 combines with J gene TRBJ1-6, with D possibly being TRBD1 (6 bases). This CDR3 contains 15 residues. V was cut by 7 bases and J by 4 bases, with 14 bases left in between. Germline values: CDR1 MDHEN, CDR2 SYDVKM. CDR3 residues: CASTTDRLYNSPLHF. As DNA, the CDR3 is TGTGCCAGCACCACCGACAGGCTATATAATTCACCCCTCCACTTT.

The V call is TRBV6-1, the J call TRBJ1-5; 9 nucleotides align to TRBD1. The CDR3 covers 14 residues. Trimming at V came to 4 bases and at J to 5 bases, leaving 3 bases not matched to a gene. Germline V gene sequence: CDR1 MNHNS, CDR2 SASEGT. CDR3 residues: CASSGDRADQPQHF. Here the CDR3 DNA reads TGTGCCAGCAGTGGGGACAGGGCCGATCAGCCCCAGCATTTT.

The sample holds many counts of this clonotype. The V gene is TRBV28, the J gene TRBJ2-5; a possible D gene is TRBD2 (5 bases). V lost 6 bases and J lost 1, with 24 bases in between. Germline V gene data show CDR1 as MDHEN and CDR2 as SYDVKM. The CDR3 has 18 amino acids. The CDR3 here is CASSWSWFRRVFQETQYF. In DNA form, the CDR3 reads TGTGCCAGCAGCTGGTCATGGTTTCGGCGGGTGTTCCAAGAGACCCAGTACTTC.

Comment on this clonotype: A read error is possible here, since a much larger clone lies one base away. CDR3 amino acids: CASSQSGTGSYEQFF. CDR3 sequence (DNA): TGCGCCAGCAGCCAATCCGGGACAGGGTCCTACGAGCAGTTCTTC. J is TRBJ2-7 and V is TRBV4-1; 9 bases line up with TRBD1. The J call may be incorrect, as the DNA end agrees better with TRBJ2-1. Germline CDR1 reads MGHRA; CDR2 reads YSYEKL. CDR3 length: 15 amino acids.

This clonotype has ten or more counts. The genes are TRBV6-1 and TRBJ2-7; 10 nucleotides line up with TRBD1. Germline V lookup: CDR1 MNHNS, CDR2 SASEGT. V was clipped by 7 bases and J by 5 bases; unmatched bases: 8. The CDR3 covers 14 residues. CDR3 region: CASTPGQGFNEQYF. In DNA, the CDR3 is TGTGCCAGCACTCCGGGACAGGGGTTTAACGAGCAGTACTTC.

This chain's CDR3 is CSVLTTPLAGGSDTQYF. The CDR3 DNA follows: TGCAGCGTTCTCACCACCCCTCTAGCGGGGGGTTCAGATACGCAGTATTTT. This chain uses TRBV29-1 with TRBJ2-3, with TRBD2 matching 11 bases. The CDR3 is 17 amino acids. The trim removed 5 bases at V and 4 bases at J, leaving 14 bases unmatched. The germline V gene has CDR1 SQVTM and CDR2 ANQGSEA.

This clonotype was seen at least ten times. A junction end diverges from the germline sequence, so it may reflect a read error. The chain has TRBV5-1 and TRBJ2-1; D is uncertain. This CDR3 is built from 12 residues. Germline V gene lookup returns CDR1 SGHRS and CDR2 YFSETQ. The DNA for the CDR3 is TGTGCCAGCAGCTTAGGCTCCAGTGAGCAGTTCTTC. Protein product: CASSLGSSEQFF.

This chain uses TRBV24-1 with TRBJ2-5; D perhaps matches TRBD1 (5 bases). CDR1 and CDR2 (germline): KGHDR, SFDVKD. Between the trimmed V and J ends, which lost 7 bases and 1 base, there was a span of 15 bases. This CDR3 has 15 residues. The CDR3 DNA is TGTGCCACCAGAGATCCCGGCACAGGCCAAGAGACCCAGTACTTC. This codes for CATRDPGTGQETQYF.